Presented here are 19 T cell receptor beta chains from one specimen sequenced in a study of cytomegalovirus exposure and HLA in healthy donors (dated by TCRdb to 2016 to 2017). The library was obtained by the immunoSEQ multiplex PCR assay. TCRdb retrieved this table from immuneACCESS and kept in-frame rearrangements only. Not all clones are present; in checked studies, unresolved V genes account for under half, and no reason is known for the remainder. This sample lists more than 200,000 clones; less than 90% were detected once. Of the sample, 12% is held by the ten largest clones. The sample taken for sequencing was PBMCs. The source of these receptors is a man younger than 35 in good health and CMV-seropositive.

The rearrangement uses TRBV5-1 and TRBJ2-7; D is tentatively TRBD1 or TRBD2 (6 bases each). The CDR3 runs to 15 residues. Germline loops: CDR1 SGHRS, CDR2 YFSETQ. Trimming removed 1 base from V and 0 bases from J, with 11 bases in between. As DNA, the CDR3 is TGCGCCAGCAGCTTGCGGGGGCAGGGCTCCTACGAGCAGTACTTC. Encoded protein: CASSLRGQGSYEQYF.

V gene TRBV28 combines with J gene TRBJ1-2; TRBD1 aligns across 7 bases. Germline CDR1 MDHEN, CDR2 SYDVKM. There are 14 residues in the CDR3. Trimming removed 3 bases from V and 5 bases from J; junction bases left unmatched: 6. The CDR3: CASSLRDRPYGYTF. CDR3 sequence (DNA): TGTGCCAGCAGTTTGAGGGACAGACCTTATGGCTACACCTTC.

This chain uses TRBV5-6 with TRBJ2-5; TRBD1 might be the D (5 bases). CDR3 length equals 14 residues. Germline loops: CDR1 SGHDT, CDR2 YYEEEE. V was trimmed by 3 bases and J by 4 bases, leaving 13 bases between them. CDR3 sequence reads: CASSSTQGGETQYF. The CDR3 DNA reads TGTGCCAGCAGCTCTACTCAGGGCGGAGAGACCCAGTACTTC. The full variable domain, rest sourced from reference TRBV5-6 and TRBJ2-5, is DAGVTQSPTHLIKTRGQQVTLRCSPKSGHDTVSWYQQALGQGPQFIFQYYEEEERQRGNFPDRFSGHQFPNYSSELNVNALLLGDSALYLCASSSTQGGETQYFGPGTRLLVL.

The chain combines TRBV19 with TRBJ2-7; 10 bases align to TRBD2. There are 15 residues in the CDR3. The germline gives CDR1 LNHDA, CDR2 SQIVND (reference sequence). J lost 6 bases, V lost 6 bases, and 11 bases had no gene match. CDR3 coding DNA: TGTGCCAGTAGCCTGACCGGGACTAGCGATCTCGAGCAGTACTTC. Amino acids: CASSLTGTSDLEQYF.

The count of this clone is one. V usage is TRBV2 and J usage is TRBJ1-1; D gene ambiguous. Trimming pared 6 bases from V and 1 base from J, leaving 12 bases between. Germline CDR1 and CDR2: SNHLY and FYNNEI. CDR3 size: 14 residues. CDR3 residues: CASRNIPSNTEAFF. CDR3 sequence (DNA): TGTGCCAGCAGGAACATACCATCGAACACTGAAGCTTTCTTT.

The genes are TRBV2 and TRBJ2-7, with D possibly called TRBD1 or TRBD2 (6 bases each). Looked up from germline, CDR1 is SNHLY and CDR2 is FYNNEI. CDR3 length equals 15 residues. V lost 5 bases to trimming and J lost 6 bases, with 20 bases between them. In DNA, the CDR3 is TGTGCCAGCAGTCCCTTAAGGGGGAGGTTGGTCGAGCAGTACTTC. Residues: CASSPLRGRLVEQYF.

This clone has a single count. CDR3 DNA sequence: TGTGCCAGCAGCTTTGGGGTAGGGACCTACGAGCAGTACTTC. This encodes CASSFGVGTYEQYF. J is TRBJ2-7 and V is TRBV11-1; D not certain. Germline loops: CDR1 SGHAT, CDR2 FQDESV (reference sequence). This CDR3 is built from 14 residues. The V and J ends lost 3 bases and 2 bases respectively, with 11 bases between them. The variable domain in full, completed from reference TRBV11-1 and TRBJ2-7, reads EAEVAQSPRYKITEKSQAVAFWCDPISGHATLYWYRQILGQGPELLVQFQDESVVDDSQLPKDRFSAERLKGVDSTLKIQPAELGDSAMYLCASSFGVGTYEQYFGPGTRLTVT.

The CDR3 is CASSPDGQNEKLFF. In DNA, the CDR3 is TGTGCCAGCAGCCCGGACGGTCAGAATGAAAAACTGTTTTTT. The chain combines TRBV5-4 with TRBJ1-4; unclear D gene. Germline V gives CDR1 SGHNT, CDR2 YYREEE (reference sequence). The CDR3 spans 14 residues. V lost 4 bases, J lost 5 bases, and 12 bases lay in between.

J is TRBJ1-5 and V is TRBV5-5, with 10 bases identical to TRBD1. V lost 5 bases and J lost 1; bases outside the gene matches: 3. Germline CDR1 is SGHKS and CDR2 is YYEKEE (reference sequence). CDR3 length: 15 residues. The CDR3 DNA reads as TGTGCCAGCAGTTCGGGACAGGGGAGCAATCAGCCCCAGCATTTT. Translated, it gives CASSSGQGSNQPQHF.

The rearrangement joins TRBV5-1 to TRBJ1-1; 7 positions agree with TRBD1. The CDR3 runs to 15 residues. V lost 3 bases to trimming and J lost 4 bases; unmatched junction nucleotides: 9. Germline-derived CDR1 and CDR2 are SGHRS and YFSETQ. Here the CDR3 reads CASSSGTAGGTEAFF. CDR3 nucleotides: TGCGCCAGCAGCTCCGGGACAGCGGGCGGCACTGAAGCTTTCTTT.

The gene calls are TRBV30 and TRBJ2-3; tentatively, D is TRBD2 (6 bases). The germline gives CDR1 GTSNPN, CDR2 SVGIG (reference sequence). Trimming cost V 3 bases and J 5 bases, with 21 bases left between them. The CDR3 totals 16 residues. The CDR3: CAWRWASSQGGDTQYF. DNA for the CDR3: TGTGCCTGGAGATGGGCTAGCTCCCAGGGAGGAGATACGCAGTATTTT. Full variable domain (outside the CDR3, taken from reference TRBV30 and TRBJ2-3): SQTIHQWPATLVQPVGSPLSLECTVEGTSNPNLYWYRQAAGRGLQLLFYSVGIGQISSEVPQNLSASRPQDRQFILSSKKLLLSDSGFYLCAWRWASSQGGDTQYFGPGTRLTVL.

V is TRBV19 and J is TRBJ2-1; a possible D gene is TRBD2 (6 bases). The CDR3 contains 14 residues. Germline V lookup: CDR1 LNHDA, CDR2 SQIVND (reference sequence). The V gene lost 3 bases and the J gene lost 9 bases, with 15 bases spanning the gap. Here the CDR3 reads CASSIGGGHVEQFF. CDR3 nucleotides: TGTGCCAGTAGTATCGGGGGTGGGCACGTTGAGCAGTTCTTC.

The rearrangement uses TRBV5-4 and TRBJ2-1; 8 nucleotides line up with TRBD2. CDR1 is SGHNT, CDR2 YYREEE, per germline (reference sequence). The CDR3 extends over 15 amino acids. V lost 0 bases, J lost 8 bases, and 7 bases stayed unmatched. The CDR3 is CASSLEAGALDEQFF. CDR3 nucleotide sequence: TGTGCCAGCAGCTTGGAAGCGGGGGCCTTGGATGAGCAGTTCTTC. The full variable domain, its missing parts supplied by reference TRBV5-4 and TRBJ2-1, is ETGVTQSPTHLIKTRGQQVTLRCSSQSGHNTVSWYQQALGQGPQFIFQYYREEENGRGNFPPRFSGLQFPNYSSELNVNALELDDSALYLCASSLEAGALDEQFFGPGTRLTVL.

On this clone: The DNA is left out, because the CDR3 cannot be placed on it with certainty; the CDR3 is given as TCRdb lists it. This chain joins TRBV6-5 and TRBJ2-7. Germline V lookup: CDR1 MNHEY, CDR2 SVGAGI. Termini included, the CDR3 measures 14 amino acids. This CDR3 reads CASSSSGTPYEQYF.

Here the CDR3 DNA reads TGTGCCACCAGGAGACTAGCGGGGAACACAGATACGCAGTATTTT. Amino acids: CATRRLAGNTDTQYF. V is TRBV15 and J is TRBJ2-3; TRBD2 agrees at 11 bases. The CDR3 sequence is 15 residues long. The ends lost 6 bases at V and 2 bases at J; junction bases unmatched: 4. Germline CDR1 is LNHNV and CDR2 is YYDKDF (reference sequence).

This clone has a single count. The rearrangement joins TRBV27 to TRBJ1-1; unclear D gene. Trimming shortened V by 0 bases and J by 0 bases, and 11 bases separated the two germline ends. The CDR3 is 16 residues long. Germline V gives CDR1 MNHEY, CDR2 SMNVEV (reference sequence). The CDR3 DNA reads TGTGCCAGCAGTTTATCGTGGGGTTTAATGAACACTGAAGCTTTCTTT. Protein: CASSLSWGLMNTEAFF.

The V and J genes are TRBV2 and TRBJ1-2; a possible D gene is TRBD1 (5 bases). CDR3 length equals 16 residues. CDR1 and CDR2 (germline): SNHLY, FYNNEI. The V gene lost 7 bases and the J gene lost 6 bases, with 24 bases spanning the gap. CDR3 nucleotides: TGTGCCAGCACCACCTTCTCTTTGGGGGAATTGGATGGCTACACCTTC. This sequence encodes CASTTFSLGELDGYTF.

The chain is built from TRBV5-6 and TRBJ2-1; tentatively, D is TRBD2 (6 bases). V gave up 4 bases and J gave up 2 bases, with 10 bases separating them. Germline-derived CDR1 and CDR2 are SGHDT and YYEEEE. CDR3 length: 14 amino acids. The CDR3 bases are TGTGCCAGCAGCGAACTAGCTGCCTACAATGAGCAGTTCTTC. Protein sequence: CASSELAAYNEQFF.

The CDR3 sequence: CASSRDRGQPQHF. In DNA form, the CDR3 reads TGTGCCAGCAGCCGTGACAGGGGTCAGCCCCAGCATTTT. This rearrangement joins TRBV7-2 to TRBJ1-5, with 8 bases aligning to TRBD1. CDR1 SGHTA and CDR2 FQGNSA come from the germline V gene. The CDR3 extends over 13 amino acids. J lost 6 bases, V lost 5 bases, and 3 bases had no gene match.